The TCR beta chain under discussion was sequenced for a study of blood T cell repertoires in COVID-19. Study at large: Samples came from the United States, Italy and Spain, spanning acute and convalescent COVID-19. From T cells, B-cell-depleted T cells, or PBMCs came the material, which was cDNA or gDNA.

From germline, CDR1 is MNHEY and CDR2 SVGAGI. Trimming removed 8 bases from V and 5 bases from J, with 12 bases in between. This CDR3 comprises 12 residues. Original processing methods: It was from reference gene primer amplification that nucleated cell counts were estimated. Clones were sequenced by immunoSEQ multiplex PCR, and TCRdb holds only the in-frame ones, with some missing. The DNA was the basis for D and trimming; V, J and clone size are from that table. Here the sample spans fewer than 250,000 clones, around 88% being singletons. This sequence originates from a man aged 50-59 years with active or convalescent COVID-19. Sequencing input: peripheral blood. The chain combines TRBV6-5 with TRBJ1-2, with D maybe TRBD1 (5 bases). CDR3: CASGRGGYGYTF. CDR3 in DNA: TGTGCCAGCGGTCGGGGGGGATATGGCTACACCTTC.